One sample yielded the 14 T cell receptor beta chains listed below, sequenced in a study of hypomethylating agent response in myelodysplastic syndrome. Assay used: immunoSEQ multiplex PCR; TCRdb lists only in-frame clones, some missing. The table lists about 10,000 clones, 83% of them singletons, with 4% in the top ten. The material was bone marrow, obtained before or after starting hypomethylating agent treatment for myelodysplastic syndrome (not recorded which). Source of these receptors: a human donor with myelodysplastic syndrome.

The sample holds a few counts of this clone. The V call is TRBV19, the J call TRBJ2-7, with D possibly TRBD1 on 5 matching bases. The CDR3 has 14 residues. Germline V gene data show CDR1 as LNHDA and CDR2 as SQIVND (reference sequence). Trimming took off 8 bases at V and 0 bases at J, with 14 bases between the two ends. For the CDR3, the DNA is TGTGCCAGTGCCGTCTCCAGGGTCTCCTACGAGCAGTACTTC. Translating it yields CASAVSRVSYEQYF.

The chain couples TRBV10-3 to TRBJ1-1; 8 bases line up with TRBD1. From germline, CDR1 is ENHRY and CDR2 SYGVKD. This CDR3 region has 13 residues. Trimming cost V 6 bases and J 4 bases; bases outside gene matches: 4. CDR3 coding DNA: TGTGCCATCAGCAGGACAGGGACCACTGAAGCTTTCTTT. Translation: CAISRTGTTEAFF.

This rearrangement joins TRBV5-1 to TRBJ1-2, with a tentative D call TRBD1 (6 bases). CDR3 length equals 12 residues. Germline assignment: CDR1 SGHRS and CDR2 YFSETQ. V was pared by 4 bases and J by 7 bases, with 11 bases between. The CDR3 DNA follows: TGCGCCAGCAGCATAGGGGGGGCTGGCTACACCTTC. It translates to CASSIGGAGYTF.

This sequence joins TRBV6-6 and TRBJ1-5, with a possible D match to TRBD1 (5 bases). This CDR3 is 13 amino acids long. Looked up from germline, CDR1 is MNHNY and CDR2 is SVGAGI (reference sequence). V gave up 6 bases and J gave up 4 bases, with 10 bases separating them. The CDR3: CASRARVNQPQHF. The DNA of the CDR3 is TGTGCCAGCAGGGCCAGGGTAAATCAGCCCCAGCATTTT.

Here the CDR3 DNA reads TGCGCCAGCAGCTTGGGGACCGAGAATGAGCAGTTCTTC. Translating gives CASSLGTENEQFF. V gene TRBV5-1 combines with J gene TRBJ2-1; no definite D call. V dropped 0 bases and J dropped 7 bases, with 8 bases sitting between them. The germline V gene encodes CDR1 SGHRS and CDR2 YFSETQ. CDR3 length: 13 amino acids.

The chain uses TRBV7-4 and TRBJ2-7, with D possibly matching TRBD1 (5 bases). V lost 2 bases to trimming and J lost 0 bases, with 17 bases between them. CDR1 and CDR2 (germline): SGHVT, SQSDAQ. This CDR3 is 17 amino acids long. The CDR3 DNA is TGTGCCAGCAGCTTACCAGAACAGGTAAGGAGCTCCTACGAGCAGTACTTC. Its translation: CASSLPEQVRSSYEQYF.

The V and J genes are TRBV6-6 and TRBJ1-1; D unclear. Trimming cost V 5 bases and J 5 bases, with 6 bases left between them. The CDR3 consists of 11 residues. Germline V gene sequence: CDR1 MNHNY, CDR2 SVGAGI (reference sequence). CDR3 in amino acids: CASSRETEAFF. As DNA, the CDR3 is TGTGCCAGCAGTCGAGAGACTGAAGCTTTCTTT.

In DNA form, the CDR3 reads TGTGCCAGCAGCAGAGACAGGATCACCGGGGAGCTGTTTTTT. Translated, it gives CASSRDRITGELFF. This chain joins TRBV14 and TRBJ2-2; D is possibly TRBD1 (6 bases). Germline CDR1 and CDR2: SGHDN and FVKESK. This CDR3 has 14 residues. The V end lost 5 bases, the J end lost 4 bases, and 11 bases lay between the germline ends.

The rearrangement joins TRBV15 to TRBJ2-5, with a weak D call TRBD1 (5 bases). The CDR3 is made up of 15 amino acids. Germline V gene sequence: CDR1 LNHNV, CDR2 YYDKDF (reference sequence). With 1 base removed from V and 4 bases from J, the gap between germline ends came to 13 bases. In DNA form, the CDR3 reads TGTGCCACCAGCAGAGTTCCAGGGTCCGCAGAGACCCAGTACTTC. Residues: CATSRVPGSAETQYF. The whole variable domain, filled in from reference TRBV15 and TRBJ2-5, reads DAMVIQNPRYQVTQFGKPVTLSCSQTLNHNVMYWYQQKSSQAPKLLFHYYDKDFNNEADTPDNFQSRRPNTSFCFLDIRSPGLGDTAMYLCATSRVPGSAETQYFGPGTRLLVL.

The DNA of the CDR3 is TGCGCCAGCAGCTTGCGTAGCAATCAGCCCCAGCATTTT. It is translated as CASSLRSNQPQHF. The gene calls are TRBV5-1 and TRBJ1-5; D unclear. Trimming pared 1 base from V and 0 bases from J, leaving 2 bases between. The CDR3 sequence is 13 residues long. Germline-derived CDR1 and CDR2 are SGHRS and YFSETQ.

The table lists this clone with a few counts. The chain recombines TRBV18 with TRBJ2-1, with TRBD2 matching 11 bases. This CDR3 spans 14 amino acids. V lost 5 bases and J lost 7; bases outside the gene matches: 4. CDR1 KGHSH and CDR2 LQKENI come from the germline V gene. The CDR3 sequence is CASSGTSGGNEQFF. The CDR3, as DNA: TGTGCCAGCTCAGGCACTAGCGGGGGAAATGAGCAGTTCTTC.

The chain carries TRBV5-4 and TRBJ1-1, with TRBD1 identical over 10 bases. The CDR3 consists of 16 residues. Germline trimming cut 3 bases from V and 3 bases from J; bases unmatched to any gene: 8. CDR1 and CDR2 from the germline V gene are SGHNT and YYREEE (reference sequence). The CDR3 region has the DNA TGTGCCAGCAGCTCAGCCATCGGACAGGGGGACACTGAAGCTTTCTTT. Its protein is CASSSAIGQGDTEAFF.

The V call is TRBV7-9, the J call TRBJ2-2, with 10 bases lining up with TRBD2. The V segment lost 4 bases and the J segment 7 bases; nucleotides outside the gene matches: 6. Per germline, CDR1 SEHNR and CDR2 FQNEAQ (reference sequence). The length of the CDR3 is 15 residues. CDR3: CASSSLAGFFGELFF. In DNA, the CDR3 is TGTGCCAGCAGCTCACTAGCGGGATTCTTCGGGGAGCTGTTTTTT. The whole variable domain, filled in from reference TRBV7-9 and TRBJ2-2, reads DTGVSQNPRHKITKRGQNVTFRCDPISEHNRLYWYRQTLGQGPEFLTYFQNEAQLEKSRLLSDRFSAERPKGSFSTLEIQRTEQGDSAMYLCASSSLAGFFGELFFGEGSRLTVL.

This clone was seen a single time. The chain couples TRBV27 to TRBJ2-5, with D perhaps TRBD1 (6 bases). Deletions cut 6 bases from V and 2 bases from J, with 10 bases between. This CDR3 is built from 13 residues. Per the germline V gene, CDR1 is MNHEY and CDR2 is SMNVEV (reference sequence). The CDR3 here is CASSWTVQETQYF. As DNA, the CDR3 is TGTGCCAGCAGCTGGACAGTTCAAGAGACCCAGTACTTC.